What follows are 4 T cell receptor beta chains derived from one specimen sequenced in a study of blood T cell repertoires in COVID-19. Generated by immunoSEQ multiplex PCR, the TCRdb table keeps only in-frame clones and is missing some. The table shows about 210,000 clones, with 92% occurring only once. The sequenced material came from peripheral blood. The receptors were sampled from a man aged 30-40 years with acute or convalescent COVID-19.

J is TRBJ2-3 and V is TRBV7-9; no definite D call. This CDR3 region has 13 residues. Germline V gene data show CDR1 as SEHNR and CDR2 as FQNEAQ (reference sequence). Between the trimmed V and J ends, which lost 4 bases and 6 bases, there was a span of 11 bases. CDR3 loop: CASSYRSIDTQYF. As DNA, the CDR3 is TGTGCCAGCAGCTACCGCAGTATCGATACGCAGTATTTT.

This rearrangement joins TRBV7-2 to TRBJ1-2; maybe TRBD1 (5 bases). V shed 0 bases and J shed 6 bases, with 5 bases lying between them. This CDR3 region has 12 residues. Germline V gene data show CDR1 as SGHTA and CDR2 as FQGNSA. The CDR3 DNA reads TGTGCCAGCAGCTTAGCGGGGCATGGCTACACCTTC. Its translation is CASSLAGHGYTF.

The chain is built from TRBV7-9 and TRBJ1-3, with 8 bases aligning to TRBD1. J gave up 4 bases and V 6 bases, and 8 bases lay outside the gene matches. This CDR3 region has 15 residues. Germline V gene data show CDR1 as SEHNR and CDR2 as FQNEAQ (reference sequence). The CDR3 DNA is TGTGCCAGCAGAACCGGACAGGGATCAGGAAACACCATATATTTT. This encodes CASRTGQGSGNTIYF.

The rearrangement joins TRBV10-3 to TRBJ2-1; D may be TRBD1 (5 bases). Germline-derived CDR1 and CDR2 are ENHRY and SYGVKD. CDR3 size: 11 residues. V was clipped by 6 bases and J by 5 bases, with 5 bases between them. This chain's CDR3 is CAISRDNEQFF. CDR3 bases: TGTGCCATCAGCAGGGACAATGAGCAGTTCTTC.